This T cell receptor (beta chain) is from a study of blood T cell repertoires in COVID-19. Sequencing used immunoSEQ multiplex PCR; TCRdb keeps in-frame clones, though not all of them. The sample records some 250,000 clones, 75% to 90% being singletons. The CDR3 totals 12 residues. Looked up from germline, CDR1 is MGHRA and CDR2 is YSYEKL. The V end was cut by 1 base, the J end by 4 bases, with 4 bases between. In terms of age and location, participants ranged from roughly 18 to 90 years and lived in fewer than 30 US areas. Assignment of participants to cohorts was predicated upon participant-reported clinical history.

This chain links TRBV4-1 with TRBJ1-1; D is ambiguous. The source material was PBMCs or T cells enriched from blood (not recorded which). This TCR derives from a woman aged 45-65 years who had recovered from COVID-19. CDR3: CASSQGLTEAFF. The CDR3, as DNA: TGCGCCAGCAGCCAAGGACTCACTGAAGCTTTCTTT.